This TCR beta chain derives from a study of blood T cells in healthy people across ages. Overall study results and limits: In these data, TCR beta diversity tracked strongly with naive T cell percentage. Significant beta diversity loss was already apparent by age approximately 40, declining roughly linearly.

Comments on this clonotype: Its antigen is as yet unknown.

Germline V CDR1 and CDR2: SGHVS, FNYEAQ. V was trimmed by 4 bases and J by 3 bases, leaving 16 bases between them. The CDR3 totals 16 residues. PCR was performed a second time for roughly 6 to 12 cycles using a sample-barcoded 5' primer and a J-beta primer mix. TCRdb reanalysed the 5' RACE reads using MiXCR and keeps one entry per CDR3 protein. The table records 750,000 to 850,000 distinct CDR3 sequences, roughly 25% of them present only once. These same data were also listed under a study on T cells of mothers and their children.

V usage is TRBV7-6 and J usage is TRBJ2-1, with a weak D call TRBD2 (6 bases). Sequenced input: blood. The clonotype originates from a boy younger than 18 in good health. The CDR3: CASSSKTGTVYNEQFF. The CDR3 nucleotides read TGTGCCAGCAGCTCAAAAACGGGGACTGTCTACAATGAGCAGTTCTTC.